The 2 T cell receptor beta chains in this list originate from one sample, sequenced in a study of blood T cell repertoires in COVID-19. Some clones are missing from TCRdb's copy, which holds only in-frame ones; the method was immunoSEQ multiplex PCR. The sample carries 300,000 to 350,000 clones, approximately 89% recorded once. Sequencing was done on a sample of peripheral blood. Receptor source: a woman aged 55-69 years with COVID-19, enrolled during active disease.

The chain joins TRBV6-1 to TRBJ1-6; a possible D gene is TRBD1 (5 bases). The CDR3 spans 14 residues. V lost 1 base and J lost 10, with 11 bases in between. Per the germline V gene, CDR1 is MNHNS and CDR2 is SASEGT. The CDR3 is CASSEVVGRSPLHF. For the CDR3, the DNA is TGTGCCAGCAGTGAAGTGGTGGGGCGCTCACCCCTCCACTTT.

The genes are TRBV28 and TRBJ1-2; D not resolved. Deletions cut 7 bases from V and 8 bases from J, with 20 bases between. Germline lookup yields CDR1 MDHEN and CDR2 SYDVKM. This CDR3 comprises 14 residues. CDR3 coding DNA: TGTGCCAGCACTCCAGGTGTACGCCATTGGGGCTACACCTTC. As protein: CASTPGVRHWGYTF.